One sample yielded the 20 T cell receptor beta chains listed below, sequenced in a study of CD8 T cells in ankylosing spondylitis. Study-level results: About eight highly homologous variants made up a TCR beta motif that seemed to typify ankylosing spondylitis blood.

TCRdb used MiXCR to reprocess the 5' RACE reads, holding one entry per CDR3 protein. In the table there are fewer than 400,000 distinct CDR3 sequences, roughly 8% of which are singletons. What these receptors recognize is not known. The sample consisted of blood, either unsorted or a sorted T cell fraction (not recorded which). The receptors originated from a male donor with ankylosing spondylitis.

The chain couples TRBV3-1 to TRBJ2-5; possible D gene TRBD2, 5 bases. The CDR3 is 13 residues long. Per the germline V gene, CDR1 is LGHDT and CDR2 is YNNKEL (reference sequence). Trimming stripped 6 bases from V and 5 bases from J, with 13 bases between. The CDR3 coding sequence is TGTGCCAGCAGGATAACTAGTGAGGAGACCCAGTACTTC. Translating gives CASRITSEETQYF.

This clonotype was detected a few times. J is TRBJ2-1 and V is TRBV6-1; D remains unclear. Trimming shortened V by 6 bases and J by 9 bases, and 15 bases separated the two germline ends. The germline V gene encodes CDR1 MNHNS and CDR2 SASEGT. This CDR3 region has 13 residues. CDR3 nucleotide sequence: TGTGCCAGCAGCGCCCTGGCGACCGCTGAGCAGTTCTTC. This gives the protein CASSALATAEQFF.

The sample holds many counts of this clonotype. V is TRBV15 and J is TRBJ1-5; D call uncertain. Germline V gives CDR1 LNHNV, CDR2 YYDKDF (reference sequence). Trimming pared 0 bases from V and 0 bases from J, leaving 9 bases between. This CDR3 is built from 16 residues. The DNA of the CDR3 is TGTGCCACCAGCAGAGATCTGGGCAATAGCAATCAGCCCCAGCATTTT. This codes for CATSRDLGNSNQPQHF.

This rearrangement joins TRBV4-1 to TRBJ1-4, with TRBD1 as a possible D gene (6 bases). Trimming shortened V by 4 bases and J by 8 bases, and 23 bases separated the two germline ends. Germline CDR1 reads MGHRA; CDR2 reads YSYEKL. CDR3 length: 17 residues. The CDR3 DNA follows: TGCGCCAGCAGCCGGATTACCGGACAGTTTATAATGGAAAAACTGTTTTTT. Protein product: CASSRITGQFIMEKLFF.

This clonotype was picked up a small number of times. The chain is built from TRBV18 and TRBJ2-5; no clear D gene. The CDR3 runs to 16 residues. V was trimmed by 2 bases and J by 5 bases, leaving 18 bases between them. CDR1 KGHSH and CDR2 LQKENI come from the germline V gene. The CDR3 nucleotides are TGTGCCAGCTCACCAAAAGGCTCTTTTCCACGGGAGACCCAGTACTTC. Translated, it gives CASSPKGSFPRETQYF. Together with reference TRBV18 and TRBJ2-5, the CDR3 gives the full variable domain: NAGVMQNPRHLVRRRGQEARLRCSPMKGHSHVYWYRQLPEEGLKFMVYLQKENIIDESGMPKERFSAEFPKEGPSILRIQQVVRGDSAAYFCASSPKGSFPRETQYFGPGTRLLVL.

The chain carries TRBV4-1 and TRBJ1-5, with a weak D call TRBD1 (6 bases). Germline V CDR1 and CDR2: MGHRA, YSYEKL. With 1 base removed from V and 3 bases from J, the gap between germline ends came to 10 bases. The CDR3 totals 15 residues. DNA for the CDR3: TGCGCCAGCAGCCAAGGGCAGGGGAACAATCAGCCCCAGCATTTT. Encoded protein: CASSQGQGNNQPQHF.

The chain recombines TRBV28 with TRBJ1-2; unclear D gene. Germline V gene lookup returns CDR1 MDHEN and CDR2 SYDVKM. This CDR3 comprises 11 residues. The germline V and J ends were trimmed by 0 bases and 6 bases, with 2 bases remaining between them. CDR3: CASSLWHGYTF. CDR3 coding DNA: TGTGCCAGCAGTTTATGGCATGGCTACACCTTC.

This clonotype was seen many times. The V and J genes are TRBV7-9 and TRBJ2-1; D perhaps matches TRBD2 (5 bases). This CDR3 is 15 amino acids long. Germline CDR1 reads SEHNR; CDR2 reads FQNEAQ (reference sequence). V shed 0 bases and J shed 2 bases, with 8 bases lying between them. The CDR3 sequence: CASSLATGAYNEQFF. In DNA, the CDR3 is TGTGCCAGCAGCTTAGCCACCGGGGCCTACAATGAGCAGTTCTTC.

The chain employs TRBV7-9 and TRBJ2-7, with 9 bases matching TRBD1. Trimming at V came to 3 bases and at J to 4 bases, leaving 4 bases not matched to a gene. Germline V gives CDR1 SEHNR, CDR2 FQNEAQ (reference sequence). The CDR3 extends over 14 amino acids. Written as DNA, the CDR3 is TGTGCCAGCAGCTTTGGGGACAGGGTTTACGAGCAGTACTTC. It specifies CASSFGDRVYEQYF.

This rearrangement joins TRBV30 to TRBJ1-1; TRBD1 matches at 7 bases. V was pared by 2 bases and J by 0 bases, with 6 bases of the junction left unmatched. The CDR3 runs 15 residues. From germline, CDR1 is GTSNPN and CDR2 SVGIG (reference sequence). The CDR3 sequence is CAWSPQGYMNTEAFF. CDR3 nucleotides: TGTGCCTGGAGTCCACAGGGGTACATGAACACTGAAGCTTTCTTT.

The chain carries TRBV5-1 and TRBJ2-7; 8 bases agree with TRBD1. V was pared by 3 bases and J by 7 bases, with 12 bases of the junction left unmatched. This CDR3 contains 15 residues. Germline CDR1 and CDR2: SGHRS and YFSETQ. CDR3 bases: TGCGCCAGCAGCTCACAGGGGGAAGCCTCTGGGGAGCAGTACTTC. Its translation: CASSSQGEASGEQYF. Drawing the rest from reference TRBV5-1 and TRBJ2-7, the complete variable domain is KAGVTQTPRYLIKTRGQQVTLSCSPISGHRSVSWYQQTPGQGLQFLFEYFSETQRNKGNFPGRFSGRQFSNSRSEMNVSTLELGDSALYLCASSSQGEASGEQYFGPGTRLTVT.

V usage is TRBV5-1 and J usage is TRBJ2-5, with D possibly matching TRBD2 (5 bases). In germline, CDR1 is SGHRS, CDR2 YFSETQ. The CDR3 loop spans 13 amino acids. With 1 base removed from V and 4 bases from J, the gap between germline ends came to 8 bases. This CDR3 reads CASSLNAGETQYF. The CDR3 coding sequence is TGCGCCAGCAGCTTGAACGCGGGAGAGACCCAGTACTTC. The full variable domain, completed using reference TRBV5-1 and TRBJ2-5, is KAGVTQTPRYLIKTRGQQVTLSCSPISGHRSVSWYQQTPGQGLQFLFEYFSETQRNKGNFPGRFSGRQFSNSRSEMNVSTLELGDSALYLCASSLNAGETQYFGPGTRLLVL.

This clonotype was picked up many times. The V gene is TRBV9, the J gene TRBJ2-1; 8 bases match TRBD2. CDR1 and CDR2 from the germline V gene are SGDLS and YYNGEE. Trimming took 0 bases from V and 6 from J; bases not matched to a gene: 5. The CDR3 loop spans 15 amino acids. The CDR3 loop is CASSVVVTSANEQFF. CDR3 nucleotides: TGTGCCAGCAGCGTAGTTGTGACTAGCGCCAATGAGCAGTTCTTC.

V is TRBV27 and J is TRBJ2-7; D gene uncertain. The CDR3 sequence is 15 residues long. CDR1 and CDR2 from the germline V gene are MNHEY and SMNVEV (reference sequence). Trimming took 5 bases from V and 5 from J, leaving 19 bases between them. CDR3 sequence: CASSPRLGPAHEQYF. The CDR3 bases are TGTGCCAGCAGTCCCCGCCTAGGGCCGGCCCACGAGCAGTACTTC.

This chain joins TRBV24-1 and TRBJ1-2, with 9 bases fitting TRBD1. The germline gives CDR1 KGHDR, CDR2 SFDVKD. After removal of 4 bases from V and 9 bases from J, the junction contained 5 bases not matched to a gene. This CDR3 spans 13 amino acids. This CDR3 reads CATSDPGTGSYTF. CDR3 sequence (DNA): TGTGCCACCAGTGACCCCGGGACAGGGAGCTACACCTTC.

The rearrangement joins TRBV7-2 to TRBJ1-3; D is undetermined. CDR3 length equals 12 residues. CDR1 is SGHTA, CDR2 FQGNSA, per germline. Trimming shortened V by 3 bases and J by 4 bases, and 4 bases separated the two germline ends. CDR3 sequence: CASSFPGNTIYF. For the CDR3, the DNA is TGTGCCAGCAGCTTCCCGGGAAACACCATATATTTT.

The CDR3 DNA is TGTGCCAGCACCGGGACAGTTAATGAAAAACTGTTTTTT. Its protein product is CASTGTVNEKLFF. This sequence joins TRBV12-3 or TRBV12-4 and TRBJ1-4, with TRBD1 identical over 7 bases. CDR3 length: 13 amino acids. The junction had 3 bases not matched to a gene; V was cut back by 7 bases and J by 4 bases.

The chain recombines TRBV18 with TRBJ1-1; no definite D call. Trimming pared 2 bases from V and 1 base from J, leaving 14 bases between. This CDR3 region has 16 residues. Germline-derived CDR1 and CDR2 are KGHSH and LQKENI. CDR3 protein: CASSPGFRARNTEAFF. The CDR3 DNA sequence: TGTGCCAGCTCACCAGGTTTCCGGGCACGGAACACTGAAGCTTTCTTT.

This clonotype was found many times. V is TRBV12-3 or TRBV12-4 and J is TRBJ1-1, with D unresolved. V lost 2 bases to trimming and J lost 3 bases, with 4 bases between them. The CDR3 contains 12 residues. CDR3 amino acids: CASSLTDTEAFF. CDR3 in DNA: TGTGCCAGCAGTTTAACCGACACTGAAGCTTTCTTT.

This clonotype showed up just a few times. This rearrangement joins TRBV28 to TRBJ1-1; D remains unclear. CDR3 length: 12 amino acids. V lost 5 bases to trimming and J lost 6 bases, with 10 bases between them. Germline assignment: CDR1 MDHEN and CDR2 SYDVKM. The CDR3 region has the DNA TGTGCCAGCAGTCGGGAACCGGCTGAAGCTTTCTTT. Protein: CASSREPAEAFF.